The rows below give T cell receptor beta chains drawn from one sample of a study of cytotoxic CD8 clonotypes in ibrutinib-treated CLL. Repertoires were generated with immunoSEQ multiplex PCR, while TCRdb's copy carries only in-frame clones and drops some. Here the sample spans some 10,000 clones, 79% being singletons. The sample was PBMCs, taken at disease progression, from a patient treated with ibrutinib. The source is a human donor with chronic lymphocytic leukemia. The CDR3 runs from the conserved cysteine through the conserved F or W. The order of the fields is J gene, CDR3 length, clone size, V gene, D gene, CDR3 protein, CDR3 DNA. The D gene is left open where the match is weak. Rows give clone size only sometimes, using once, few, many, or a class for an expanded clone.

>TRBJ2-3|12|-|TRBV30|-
CAWKPPGDTQYF
TGTGCCTGGAAGCCTCCCGGGGATACGCAGTATTTT
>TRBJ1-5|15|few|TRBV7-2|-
CASSLLGGGNQPQHF
TGTGCCAGCAGCTTACTCGGAGGGGGCAATCAGCCCCAGCATTTT
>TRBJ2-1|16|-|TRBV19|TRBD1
CASSSLGQGRDNEQFF
TGTGCCAGTAGTTCACTAGGACAGGGCCGAGACAATGAGCAGTTCTTC
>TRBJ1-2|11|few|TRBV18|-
CASSPAGALTF
TGTGCCAGCTCACCGGCCGGGGCCCTCACCTTC
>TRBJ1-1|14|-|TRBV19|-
CASSIGPANTEAFF
TGTGCCAGTAGTATAGGACCAGCAAACACTGAAGCTTTCTTT
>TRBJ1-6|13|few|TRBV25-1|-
CASSRLGNSPLHF
TGTGCCAGCAGTAGGTTGGGAAATTCACCCCTCCACTTT
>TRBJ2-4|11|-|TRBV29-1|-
CSVVVANIQYF
TGCAGCGTTGTTGTAGCAAACATTCAGTACTTC
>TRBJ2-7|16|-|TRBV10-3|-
CAISESIAVTSYEQYF
TGTGCCATCAGTGAGTCAATAGCGGTGACTTCCTACGAGCAGTACTTC
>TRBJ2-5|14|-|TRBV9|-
CASSVVPGQETQYF
TGTGCCAGCAGCGTAGTCCCAGGTCAAGAGACCCAGTACTTC
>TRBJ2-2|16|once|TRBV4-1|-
CASSQSSGGHTGELFF
TGCGCCAGCAGCCAGTCCTCCGGTGGGCACACCGGGGAGCTGTTTTTT
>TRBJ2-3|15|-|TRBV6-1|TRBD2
CASLTLAGYPDTQYF
TGTGCCAGCCTAACACTAGCGGGGTACCCAGATACGCAGTATTTT
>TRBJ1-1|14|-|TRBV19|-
CASSTGGVGTEAFF
TGTGCCAGTAGTACGGGGGGAGTAGGCACTGAAGCTTTCTTT
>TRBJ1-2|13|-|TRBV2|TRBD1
CATRTGLNYGYTF
TGTGCCACCCGGACAGGCTTAAACTATGGCTACACCTTC
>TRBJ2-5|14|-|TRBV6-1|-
CASAPTGPRGTQYF
TGTGCCAGCGCCCCCACGGGACCCCGAGGGACCCAGTACTTC
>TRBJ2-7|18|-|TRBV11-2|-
CASSFLPYGGRKSYEQYF
TGTGCCAGCAGCTTTCTCCCCTACGGAGGTAGAAAATCCTACGAGCAGTACTTC
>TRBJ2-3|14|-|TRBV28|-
CASSLMQEMDTQYF
TGTGCCAGCAGTTTGATGCAGGAAATGGATACGCAGTATTTT
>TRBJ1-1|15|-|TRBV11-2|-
CASSRTGVARTEAFF
TGTGCCAGCAGCCGTACTGGGGTAGCGAGAACTGAAGCTTTCTTT
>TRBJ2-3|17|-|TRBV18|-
CASSPDRGTESTDTQYF
TGTGCCAGCTCACCAGACCGCGGGACAGAAAGCACAGATACGCAGTATTTT
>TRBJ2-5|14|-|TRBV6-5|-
CASSYRQGGETQYF
TGTGCCAGCAGTTACCGGCAGGGAGGAGAGACCCAGTACTTC
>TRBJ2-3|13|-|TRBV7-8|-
CASSQVRTDTQYF
TGTGCCAGCAGTCAAGTCCGCACAGATACGCAGTATTTT
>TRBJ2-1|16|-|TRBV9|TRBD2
CASSVATSGRYNEQFF
TGTGCCAGCAGCGTCGCGACTAGCGGGAGGTACAATGAGCAGTTCTTC
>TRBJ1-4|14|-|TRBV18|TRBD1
CASSIGTGNEKLFF
TGTGCCAGCTCAATTGGGACAGGGAATGAAAAACTGTTTTTT
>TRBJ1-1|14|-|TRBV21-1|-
CASSGGTANTEAFF
TGTGCCAGCAGCGGGGGGACCGCGAACACTGAAGCTTTCTTT
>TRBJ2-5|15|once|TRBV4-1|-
CASSQVRPRGETQYF
TGCGCCAGCAGCCAAGTACGGCCCCGGGGGGAGACCCAGTACTTC
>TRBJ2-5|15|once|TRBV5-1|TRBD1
CASSLAGQGWETQYF
TGCGCCAGCAGCTTGGCGGGACAGGGGTGGGAGACCCAGTACTTC
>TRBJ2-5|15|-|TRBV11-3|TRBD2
CASSLGPGGQETQYF
TGTGCCAGCAGCTTAGGACCGGGGGGACAAGAGACCCAGTACTTC
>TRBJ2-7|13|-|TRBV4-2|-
CASSQFLVGEQYF
TGTGCCAGCAGCCAATTTCTGGTGGGGGAGCAGTACTTC
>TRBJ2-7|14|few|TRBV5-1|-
CASSFSAGVNEQYF
TGCGCCAGCAGCTTTTCGGCAGGGGTGAACGAGCAGTACTTC
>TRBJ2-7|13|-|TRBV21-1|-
CASSKRGAYEQYF
TGTGCCAGCAGCAAAAGGGGGGCTTACGAGCAGTACTTC
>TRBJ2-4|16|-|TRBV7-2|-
CASSPQRIGAKNIQYF
TGTGCCAGCAGCCCCCAGAGGATTGGGGCCAAAAACATTCAGTACTTC
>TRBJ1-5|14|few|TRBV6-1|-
CASVTAWGNQPQHF
TGTGCCAGCGTTACAGCTTGGGGCAATCAGCCCCAGCATTTT
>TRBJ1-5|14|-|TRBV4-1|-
CASSQEGFNQPQHF
TGCGCCAGCAGCCAAGAAGGCTTTAATCAGCCCCAGCATTTT
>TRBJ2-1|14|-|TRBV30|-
CARLIAPTYNEQFF
TGTGCCCGACTGATAGCCCCCACCTACAATGAGCAGTTCTTC
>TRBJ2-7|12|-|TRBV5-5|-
CASSFKPYEQYF
TGTGCCAGCAGCTTTAAGCCTTACGAGCAGTACTTC
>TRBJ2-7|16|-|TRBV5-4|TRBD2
CASSQDPSGRTYEQYF
TGTGCCAGCAGCCAAGACCCTAGCGGGAGAACCTACGAGCAGTACTTC
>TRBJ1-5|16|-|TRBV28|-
CASSTLQGTLRRPQHF
TGTGCCAGCAGTACCTTACAGGGCACCCTCAGAAGGCCCCAGCATTTT
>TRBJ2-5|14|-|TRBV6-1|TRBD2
CATRTSGFQETQYF
TGTGCCACCAGGACTAGCGGGTTTCAAGAGACCCAGTACTTC
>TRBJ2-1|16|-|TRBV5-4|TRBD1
CASSSAGTGKNNEQFF
TGTGCCAGCAGCTCCGCCGGGACAGGGAAGAACAATGAGCAGTTCTTC
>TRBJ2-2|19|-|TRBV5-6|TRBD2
CASSRVGLAGGRITGELFF
TGTGCCAGCAGCCGGGTAGGACTAGCGGGAGGGCGAATCACCGGGGAGCTGTTTTTT
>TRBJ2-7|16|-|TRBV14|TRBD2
CASSHDVLAGDYEQYF
TGTGCCAGCAGCCACGACGTACTAGCGGGAGACTACGAGCAGTACTTC
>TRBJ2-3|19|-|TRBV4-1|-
CASSLDRAQQTTLTDTQYF
TGCGCCAGCAGCCTTGACCGGGCTCAACAGACGACCCTTACAGATACGCAGTATTTT
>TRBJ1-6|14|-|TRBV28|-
CASSFGQPNSPLHF
TGTGCCAGCAGTTTTGGACAGCCTAATTCACCCCTCCACTTT
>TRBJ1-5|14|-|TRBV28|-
CASTTIQVNQPQHF
TGTGCCAGCACCACCATACAGGTTAATCAGCCCCAGCATTTT
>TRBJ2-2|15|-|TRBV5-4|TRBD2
CASSPGLAGPGELFF
TGTGCCAGCAGCCCGGGACTAGCGGGACCCGGGGAGCTGTTTTTT
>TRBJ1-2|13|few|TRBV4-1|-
CASSRVGFHGYTF
TGCGCCAGCAGCCGGGTGGGCTTTCATGGCTACACCTTC
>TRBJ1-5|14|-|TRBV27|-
CASSLFGVGQPQHF
TGTGCCAGCAGTTTATTTGGGGTAGGGCAGCCCCAGCATTTT
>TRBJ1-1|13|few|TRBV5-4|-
CASSEPGPTEAFF
TGTGCCTCATCCGAACCGGGACCCACTGAAGCTTTCTTT
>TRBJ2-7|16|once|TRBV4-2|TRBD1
CASSQGSGQGSYEQYF
TGTGCCAGCAGCCAAGGGTCGGGACAGGGATCCTACGAGCAGTACTTC
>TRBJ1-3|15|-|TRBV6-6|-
CASSFATVSGNTIYF
TGTGCCAGCAGTTTTGCGACAGTCTCTGGAAACACCATATATTTT
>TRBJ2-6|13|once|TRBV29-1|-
CSVGPSGANVLTF
TGCAGCGTTGGTCCCTCTGGGGCCAACGTCCTGACTTTC
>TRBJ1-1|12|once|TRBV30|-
CAWTRGGTEAFF
TGTGCCTGGACGCGGGGGGGGACTGAAGCTTTCTTT
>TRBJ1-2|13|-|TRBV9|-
CASSVGIHYGYTF
TGTGCCAGCAGCGTAGGGATACACTATGGCTACACCTTC
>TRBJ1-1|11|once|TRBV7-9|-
CASSIVAEAFF
TGTGCCAGCAGCATTGTTGCTGAAGCTTTCTTT
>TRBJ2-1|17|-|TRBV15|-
CATSRPHRRGNYNEQFF
TGTGCCACCAGCAGACCCCACAGGAGGGGGAACTACAATGAGCAGTTCTTC
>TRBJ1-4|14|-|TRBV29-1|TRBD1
CSVYETGLNEKLFF
TGCAGCGTTTATGAGACAGGGCTTAATGAAAAACTGTTTTTT
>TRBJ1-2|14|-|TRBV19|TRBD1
CASSMGGDSYGYTF
TGTGCCAGTAGTATGGGAGGGGACAGCTATGGCTACACCTTC
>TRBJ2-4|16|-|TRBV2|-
CASKPTAALAKNIQYF
TGTGCCAGCAAGCCGACGGCAGCCCTAGCCAAAAACATTCAGTACTTC
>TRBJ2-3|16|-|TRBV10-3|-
CAISAWPVGGTDTQYF
TGTGCCATCAGTGCCTGGCCCGTAGGGGGCACAGATACGCAGTATTTT
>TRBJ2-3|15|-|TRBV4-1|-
CASSQVGLTTDTQYF
TGCGCCAGCAGCCAAGTAGGTCTAACCACAGATACGCAGTATTTT